This T cell receptor beta chain comes out of a study of T cell responses to AZD1222 COVID-19 vaccine. Turning to the study itself: Second doses at about 4 or about 12 weeks were pooled.

As regards this clone: The antigen is unknown.

The study's findings and limits: The sample set comprised mostly white British donors with more females, and clonal diversity was possibly underestimated. At 160-218 and 743-854, vaccine-associated CD4 TCRs were dominant, and they spanned spike. Only a handful of AZD1222 recipients were seropositive at baseline.

The data were produced by immunoSEQ multiplex PCR, yet TCRdb's version contains in-frame clones alone and is incomplete. Among some 120,000 clones listed, 75% to 90% were seen once. Germline CDR1 KGHSH, CDR2 LQKENI. There are 11 residues in the CDR3. The V end lost 2 bases, the J end lost 3 bases, and 1 base lay between the germline ends. The chain links TRBV18 to TRBJ2-5, with D hard to call. This sequence originates from an adult in good health. The material sequenced was peripheral blood, taken on day 0 of AZD1222 vaccination. The CDR3 loop is CASSPEETQYF. In DNA form, the CDR3 reads TGTGCCAGCTCACCAGAAGAGACCCAGTACTTC.